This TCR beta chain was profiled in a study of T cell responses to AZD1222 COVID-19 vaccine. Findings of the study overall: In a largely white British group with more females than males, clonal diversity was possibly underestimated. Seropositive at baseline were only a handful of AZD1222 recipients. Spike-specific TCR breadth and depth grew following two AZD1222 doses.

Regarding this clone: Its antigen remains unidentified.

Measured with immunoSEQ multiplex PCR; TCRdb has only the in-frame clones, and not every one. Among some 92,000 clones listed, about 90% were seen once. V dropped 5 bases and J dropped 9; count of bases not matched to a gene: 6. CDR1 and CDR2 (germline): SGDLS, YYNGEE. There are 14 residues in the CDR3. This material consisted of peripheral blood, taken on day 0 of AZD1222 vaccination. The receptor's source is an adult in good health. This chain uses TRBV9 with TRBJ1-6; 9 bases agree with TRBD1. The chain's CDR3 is CASRPGTGISPLHF. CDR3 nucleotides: TGTGCCAGCAGGCCGGGGACAGGGATTTCACCCCTCCACTTT.